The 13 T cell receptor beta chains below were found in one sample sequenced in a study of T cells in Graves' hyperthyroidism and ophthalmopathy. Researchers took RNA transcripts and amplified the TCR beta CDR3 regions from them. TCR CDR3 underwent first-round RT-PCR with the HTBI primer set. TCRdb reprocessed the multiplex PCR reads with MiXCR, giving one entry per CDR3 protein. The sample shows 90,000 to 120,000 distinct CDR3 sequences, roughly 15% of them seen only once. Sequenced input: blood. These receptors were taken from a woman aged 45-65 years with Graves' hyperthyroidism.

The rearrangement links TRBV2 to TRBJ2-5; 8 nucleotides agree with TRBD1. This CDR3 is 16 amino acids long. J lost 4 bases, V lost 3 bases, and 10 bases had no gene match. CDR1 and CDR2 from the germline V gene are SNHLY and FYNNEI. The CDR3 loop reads CASSDAGTGLIETQYF. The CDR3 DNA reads TGTGCCAGCAGTGATGCTGGGACAGGTCTTATAGAGACCCAGTACTTC.

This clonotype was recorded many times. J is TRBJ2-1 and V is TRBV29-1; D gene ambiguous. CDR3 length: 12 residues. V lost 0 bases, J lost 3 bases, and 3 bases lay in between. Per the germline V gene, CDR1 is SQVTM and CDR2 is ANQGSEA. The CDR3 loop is CSVEDSYNEQFF. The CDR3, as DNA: TGCAGCGTTGAAGACAGCTACAATGAGCAGTTCTTC.

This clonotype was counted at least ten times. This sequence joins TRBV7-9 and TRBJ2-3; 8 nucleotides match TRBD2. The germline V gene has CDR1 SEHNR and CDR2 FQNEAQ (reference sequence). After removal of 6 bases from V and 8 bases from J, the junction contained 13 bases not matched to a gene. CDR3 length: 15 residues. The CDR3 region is CASSSPSGGHITQYF. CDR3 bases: TGTGCCAGCAGTTCCCCCAGCGGGGGACACATTACGCAGTATTTT.

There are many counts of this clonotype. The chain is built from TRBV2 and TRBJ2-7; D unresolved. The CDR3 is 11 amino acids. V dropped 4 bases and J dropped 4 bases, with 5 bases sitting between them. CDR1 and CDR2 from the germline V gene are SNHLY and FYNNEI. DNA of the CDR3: TGTGCCAGCAGTGTAGGGTACGAGCAGTACTTC. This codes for CASSVGYEQYF.

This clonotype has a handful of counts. The CDR3 DNA sequence: TGTGCCAGCAGTTTAAGGACAGGGGATAACACTGAAGCTTTCTTT. Its protein is CASSLRTGDNTEAFF. The V call is TRBV12-3 or TRBV12-4, the J call TRBJ1-1; 9 nucleotides align to TRBD1. The V gene end was trimmed by 2 bases and the J gene end by 2 bases; junction bases not matched to a gene: 3. The CDR3 has 15 residues.

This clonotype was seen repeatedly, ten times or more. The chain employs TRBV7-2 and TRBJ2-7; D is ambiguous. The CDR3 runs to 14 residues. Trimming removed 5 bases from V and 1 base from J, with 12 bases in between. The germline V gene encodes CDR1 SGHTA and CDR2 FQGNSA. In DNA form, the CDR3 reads TGTGCCAGCAGCGCCGGGTCTTATTCCTACGAGCAGTACTTC. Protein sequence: CASSAGSYSYEQYF.

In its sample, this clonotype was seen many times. The CDR3 sequence: CASGLQGAHQPQHF. The DNA for the CDR3 is TGTGCCAGCGGCCTACAGGGGGCGCATCAGCCCCAGCATTTT. The chain combines TRBV28 with TRBJ1-5; TRBD1 matches at 9 bases. V was pared by 8 bases and J by 5 bases, with 7 bases of the junction left unmatched. CDR3 size: 14 residues. Germline V gene data show CDR1 as MDHEN and CDR2 as SYDVKM.

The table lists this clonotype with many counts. The CDR3 here is CASSLGDRKGANVLTF. The CDR3 DNA is TGTGCCAGCAGTTTGGGCGACAGAAAAGGGGCCAACGTCCTGACTTTC. The chain links TRBV27 to TRBJ2-6; a possible D gene is TRBD1 (5 bases). The CDR3 is 16 residues long. V shed 3 bases and J shed 4 bases, with 13 bases lying between them. Looked up from germline, CDR1 is MNHEY and CDR2 is SMNVEV (reference sequence).

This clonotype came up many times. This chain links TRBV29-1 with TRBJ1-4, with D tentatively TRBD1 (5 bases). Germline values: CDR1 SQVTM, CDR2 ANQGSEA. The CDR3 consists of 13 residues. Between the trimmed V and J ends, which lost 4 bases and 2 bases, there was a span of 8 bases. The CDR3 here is CSVAGQTNEKLFF. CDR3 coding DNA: TGCAGCGTTGCAGGGCAGACTAATGAAAAACTGTTTTTT.

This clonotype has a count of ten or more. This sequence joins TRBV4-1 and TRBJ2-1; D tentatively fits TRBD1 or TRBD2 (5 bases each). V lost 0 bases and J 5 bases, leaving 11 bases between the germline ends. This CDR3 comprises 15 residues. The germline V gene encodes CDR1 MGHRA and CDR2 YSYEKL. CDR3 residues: CASSQDRADNNEQFF. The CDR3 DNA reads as TGCGCCAGCAGCCAAGATCGAGCGGACAACAATGAGCAGTTCTTC.

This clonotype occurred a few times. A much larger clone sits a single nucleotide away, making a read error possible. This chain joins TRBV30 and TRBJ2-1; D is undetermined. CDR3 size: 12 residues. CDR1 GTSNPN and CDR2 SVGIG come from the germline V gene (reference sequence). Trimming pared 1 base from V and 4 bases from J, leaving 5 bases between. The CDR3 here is CAWSDPYNEQFF. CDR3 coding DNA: TGTGCCTGGAGTGACCCGTACAATGAGCAGTTCTTC.

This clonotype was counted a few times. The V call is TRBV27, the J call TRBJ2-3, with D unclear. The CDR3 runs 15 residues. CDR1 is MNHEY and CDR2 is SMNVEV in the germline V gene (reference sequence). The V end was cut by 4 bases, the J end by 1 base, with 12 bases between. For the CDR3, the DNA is TGTGCCAGCAGTTCCTTTTCTCGGGGCACAGATACGCAGTATTTT. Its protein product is CASSSFSRGTDTQYF.

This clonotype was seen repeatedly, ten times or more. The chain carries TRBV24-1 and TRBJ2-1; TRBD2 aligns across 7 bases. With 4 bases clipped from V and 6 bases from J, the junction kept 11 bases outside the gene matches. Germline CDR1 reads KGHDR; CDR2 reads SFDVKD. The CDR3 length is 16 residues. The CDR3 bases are TGTGCCACCAGTGAGTATGGTGGCGGGAGCGGCAATGAGCAGTTCTTC. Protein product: CATSEYGGGSGNEQFF.